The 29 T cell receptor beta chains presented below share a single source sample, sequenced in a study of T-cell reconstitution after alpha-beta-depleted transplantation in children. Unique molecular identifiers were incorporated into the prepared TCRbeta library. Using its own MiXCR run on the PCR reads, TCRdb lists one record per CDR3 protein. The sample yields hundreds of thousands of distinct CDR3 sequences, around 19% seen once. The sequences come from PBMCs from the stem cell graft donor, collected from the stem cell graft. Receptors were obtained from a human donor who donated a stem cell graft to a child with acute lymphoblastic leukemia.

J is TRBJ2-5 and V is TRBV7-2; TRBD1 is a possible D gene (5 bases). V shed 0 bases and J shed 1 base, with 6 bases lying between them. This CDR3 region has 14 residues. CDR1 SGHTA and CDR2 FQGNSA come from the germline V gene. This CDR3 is CASSLAGAQETQYF. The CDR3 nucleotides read TGTGCCAGCAGCTTAGCAGGGGCCCAAGAGACCCAGTACTTC.

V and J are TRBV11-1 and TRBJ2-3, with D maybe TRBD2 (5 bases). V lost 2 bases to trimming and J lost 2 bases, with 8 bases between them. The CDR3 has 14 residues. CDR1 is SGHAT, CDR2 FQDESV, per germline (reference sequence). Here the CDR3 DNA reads TGTGCCAGCAGCTTACGGGGAAACACAGATACGCAGTATTTT. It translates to CASSLRGNTDTQYF.

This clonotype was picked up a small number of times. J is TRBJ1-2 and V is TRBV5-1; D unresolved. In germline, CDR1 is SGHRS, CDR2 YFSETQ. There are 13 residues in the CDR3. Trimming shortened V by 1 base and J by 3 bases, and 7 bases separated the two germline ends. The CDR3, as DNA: TGCGCCAGCAGCTTGAGGGATTACTATGGCTACACCTTC. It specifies CASSLRDYYGYTF.

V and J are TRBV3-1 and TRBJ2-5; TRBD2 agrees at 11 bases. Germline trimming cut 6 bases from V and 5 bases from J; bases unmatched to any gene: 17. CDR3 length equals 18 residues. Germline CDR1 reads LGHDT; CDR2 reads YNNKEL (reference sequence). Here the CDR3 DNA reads TGTGCCAGCAGTCGGCTAGCGGGAGGTCTGGGAGGCCAGGAGACCCAGTACTTC. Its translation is CASSRLAGGLGGQETQYF.

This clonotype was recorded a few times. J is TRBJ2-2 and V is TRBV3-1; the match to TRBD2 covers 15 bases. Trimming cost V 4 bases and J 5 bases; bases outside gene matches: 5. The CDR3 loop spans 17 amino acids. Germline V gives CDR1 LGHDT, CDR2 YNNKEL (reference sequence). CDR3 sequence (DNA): TGTGCCAGCAGCCCGACGGGGACTAGCGGGAGGACCGGGGAGCTGTTTTTT. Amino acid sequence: CASSPTGTSGRTGELFF.

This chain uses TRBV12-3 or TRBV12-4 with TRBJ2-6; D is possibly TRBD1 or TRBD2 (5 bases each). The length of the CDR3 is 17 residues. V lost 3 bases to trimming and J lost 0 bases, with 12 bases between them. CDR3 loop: CASSFGAKTSGANVLTF. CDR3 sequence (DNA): TGTGCCAGCAGTTTCGGGGCGAAGACCTCTGGGGCCAACGTCCTGACTTTC.

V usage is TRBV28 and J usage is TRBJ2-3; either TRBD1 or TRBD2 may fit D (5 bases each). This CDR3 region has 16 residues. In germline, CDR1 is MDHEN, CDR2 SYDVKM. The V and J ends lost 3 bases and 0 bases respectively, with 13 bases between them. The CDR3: CASSFGGRDSTDTQYF. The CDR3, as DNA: TGTGCCAGCAGTTTTGGAGGAAGGGACAGCACAGATACGCAGTATTTT.

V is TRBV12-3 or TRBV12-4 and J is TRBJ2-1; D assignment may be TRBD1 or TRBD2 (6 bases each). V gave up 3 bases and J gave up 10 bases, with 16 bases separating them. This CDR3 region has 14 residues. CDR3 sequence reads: CASSLGGGGTEQFF. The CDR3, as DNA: TGTGCCAGCAGTTTGGGTGGGGGCGGGACCGAGCAGTTCTTC.

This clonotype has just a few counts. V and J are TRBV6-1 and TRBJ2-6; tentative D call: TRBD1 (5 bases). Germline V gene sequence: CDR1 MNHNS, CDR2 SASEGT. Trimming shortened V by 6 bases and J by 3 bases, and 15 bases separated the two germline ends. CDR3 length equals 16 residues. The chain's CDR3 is CASRPGPYIGANVLTF. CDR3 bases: TGTGCCAGCAGGCCAGGGCCGTATATTGGGGCCAACGTCCTGACTTTC.

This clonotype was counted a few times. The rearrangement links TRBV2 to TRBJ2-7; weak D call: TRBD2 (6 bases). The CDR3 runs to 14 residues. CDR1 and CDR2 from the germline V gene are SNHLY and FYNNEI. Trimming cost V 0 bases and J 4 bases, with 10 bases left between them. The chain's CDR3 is CASSEALALYEQYF. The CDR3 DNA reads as TGTGCCAGCAGTGAAGCGCTAGCGTTGTACGAGCAGTACTTC.

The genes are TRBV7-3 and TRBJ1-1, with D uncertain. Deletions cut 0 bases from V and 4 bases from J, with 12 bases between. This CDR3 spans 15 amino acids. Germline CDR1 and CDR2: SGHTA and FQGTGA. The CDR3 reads CASSLTSGYGTEAFF. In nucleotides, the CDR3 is TGTGCCAGCAGCTTAACCTCCGGGTATGGCACTGAAGCTTTCTTT.

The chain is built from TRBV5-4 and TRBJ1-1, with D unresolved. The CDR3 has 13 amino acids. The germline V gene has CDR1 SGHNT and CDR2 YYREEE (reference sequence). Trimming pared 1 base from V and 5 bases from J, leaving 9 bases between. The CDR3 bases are TGTGCCAGCAGCTTGTTGGTGAGGACTGAAGCTTTCTTT. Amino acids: CASSLLVRTEAFF.

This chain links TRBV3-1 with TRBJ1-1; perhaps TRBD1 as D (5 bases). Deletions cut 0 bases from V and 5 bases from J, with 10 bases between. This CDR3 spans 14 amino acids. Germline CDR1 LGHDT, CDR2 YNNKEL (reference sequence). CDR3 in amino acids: CASSQETTVTEAFF. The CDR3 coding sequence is TGTGCCAGCAGCCAAGAAACGACAGTTACTGAAGCTTTCTTT.

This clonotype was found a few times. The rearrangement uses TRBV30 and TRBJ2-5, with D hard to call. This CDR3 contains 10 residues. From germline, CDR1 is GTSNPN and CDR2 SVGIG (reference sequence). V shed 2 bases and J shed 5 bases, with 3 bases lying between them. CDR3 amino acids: CAWSHETQYF. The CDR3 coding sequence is TGTGCCTGGAGTCATGAGACCCAGTACTTC.

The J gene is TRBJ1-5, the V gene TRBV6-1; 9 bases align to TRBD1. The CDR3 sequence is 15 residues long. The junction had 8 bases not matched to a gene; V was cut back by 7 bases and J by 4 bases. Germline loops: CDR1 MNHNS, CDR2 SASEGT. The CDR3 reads CASTVTGGGNQPQHF. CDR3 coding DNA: TGTGCCAGCACCGTAACAGGGGGCGGAAATCAGCCCCAGCATTTT.

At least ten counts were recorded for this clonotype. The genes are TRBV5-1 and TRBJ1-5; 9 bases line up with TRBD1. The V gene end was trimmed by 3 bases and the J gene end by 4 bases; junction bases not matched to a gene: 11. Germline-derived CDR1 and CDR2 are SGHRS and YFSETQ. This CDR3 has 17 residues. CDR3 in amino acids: CASSSPSDRGGNQPQHF. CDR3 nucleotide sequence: TGCGCCAGCAGCTCCCCTTCGGACAGGGGAGGTAATCAGCCCCAGCATTTT.

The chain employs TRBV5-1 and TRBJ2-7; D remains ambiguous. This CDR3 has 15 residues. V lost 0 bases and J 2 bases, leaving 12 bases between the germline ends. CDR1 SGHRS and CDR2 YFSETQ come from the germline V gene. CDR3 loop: CASSLVGGEAYEQYF. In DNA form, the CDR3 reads TGCGCCAGCAGCTTGGTGGGCGGTGAGGCCTACGAGCAGTACTTC. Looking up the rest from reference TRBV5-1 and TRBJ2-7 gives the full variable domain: KAGVTQTPRYLIKTRGQQVTLSCSPISGHRSVSWYQQTPGQGLQFLFEYFSETQRNKGNFPGRFSGRQFSNSRSEMNVSTLELGDSALYLCASSLVGGEAYEQYFGPGTRLTVT.

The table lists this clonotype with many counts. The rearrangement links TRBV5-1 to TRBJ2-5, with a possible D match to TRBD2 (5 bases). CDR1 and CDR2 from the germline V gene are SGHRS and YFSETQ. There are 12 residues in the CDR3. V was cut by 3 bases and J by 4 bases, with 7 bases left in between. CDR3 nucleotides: TGCGCCAGCAGCTCAGGAGGAGAGACCCAGTACTTC. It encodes CASSSGGETQYF.

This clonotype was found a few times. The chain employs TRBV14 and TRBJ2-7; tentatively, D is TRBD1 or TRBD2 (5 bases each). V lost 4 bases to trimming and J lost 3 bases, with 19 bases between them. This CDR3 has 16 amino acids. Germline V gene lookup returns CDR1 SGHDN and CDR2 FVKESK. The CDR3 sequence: CASSRGRLVPLYEQYF. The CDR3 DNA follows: TGTGCCAGCAGCCGGGGACGCCTGGTCCCCCTCTACGAGCAGTACTTC.

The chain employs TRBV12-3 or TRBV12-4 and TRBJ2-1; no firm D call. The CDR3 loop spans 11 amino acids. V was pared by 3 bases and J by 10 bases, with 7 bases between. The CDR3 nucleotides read TGTGCCAGCAGTTTCATCGGCGAGCAGTTCTTC. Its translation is CASSFIGEQFF.

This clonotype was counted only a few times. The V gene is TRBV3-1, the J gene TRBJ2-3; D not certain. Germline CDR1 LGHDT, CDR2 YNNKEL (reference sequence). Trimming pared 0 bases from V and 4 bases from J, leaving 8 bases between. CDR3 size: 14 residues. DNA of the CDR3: TGTGCCAGCAGCCAAGAAAGCCCCGCAGATACGCAGTATTTT. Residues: CASSQESPADTQYF.

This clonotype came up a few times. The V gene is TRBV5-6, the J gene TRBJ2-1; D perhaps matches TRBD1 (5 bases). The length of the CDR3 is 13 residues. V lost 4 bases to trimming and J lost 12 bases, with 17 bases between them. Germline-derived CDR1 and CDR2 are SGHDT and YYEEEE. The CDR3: CASSSPQGKWQFF. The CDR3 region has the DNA TGTGCCAGCAGCAGTCCTCAGGGTAAATGGCAGTTCTTC.

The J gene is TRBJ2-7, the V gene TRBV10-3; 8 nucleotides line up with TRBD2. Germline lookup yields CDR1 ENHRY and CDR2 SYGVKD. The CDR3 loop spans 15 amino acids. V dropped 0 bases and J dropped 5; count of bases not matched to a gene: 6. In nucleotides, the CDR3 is TGTGCCATCAGTGAGTCCAGGACTAGCTGGGACGAGCAGTACTTC. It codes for CAISESRTSWDEQYF.

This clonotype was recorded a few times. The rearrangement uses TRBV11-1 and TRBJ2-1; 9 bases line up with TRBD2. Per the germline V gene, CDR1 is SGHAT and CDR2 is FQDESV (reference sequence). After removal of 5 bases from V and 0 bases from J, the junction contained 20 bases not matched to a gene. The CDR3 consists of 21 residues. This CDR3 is CASSPGLAGSKARGSYNEQFF. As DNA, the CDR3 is TGTGCCAGCAGCCCCGGGCTAGCGGGAAGTAAAGCCCGGGGCTCCTACAATGAGCAGTTCTTC. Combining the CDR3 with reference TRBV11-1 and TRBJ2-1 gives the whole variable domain EAEVAQSPRYKITEKSQAVAFWCDPISGHATLYWYRQILGQGPELLVQFQDESVVDDSQLPKDRFSAERLKGVDSTLKIQPAELGDSAMYLCASSPGLAGSKARGSYNEQFFGPGTRLTVL.

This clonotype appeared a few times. CDR3: CSADRYQAGAYNEQFF. DNA of the CDR3: TGCAGTGCCGACCGCTACCAAGCGGGAGCGTACAATGAGCAGTTCTTC. This chain joins TRBV20-1 and TRBJ2-1; TRBD2 aligns across 8 bases. Germline V gives CDR1 DFQATT, CDR2 SNEGSKA (reference sequence). The CDR3 loop spans 16 amino acids. Unmatched junction bases numbered 14, after V lost 6 bases and J lost 4 bases.

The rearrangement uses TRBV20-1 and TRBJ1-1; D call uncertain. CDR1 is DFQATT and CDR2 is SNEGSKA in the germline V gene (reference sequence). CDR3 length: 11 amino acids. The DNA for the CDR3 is TGCAGCGCCGGACGAGAAACTGAAGCTTTCTTT. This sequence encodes CSAGRETEAFF.

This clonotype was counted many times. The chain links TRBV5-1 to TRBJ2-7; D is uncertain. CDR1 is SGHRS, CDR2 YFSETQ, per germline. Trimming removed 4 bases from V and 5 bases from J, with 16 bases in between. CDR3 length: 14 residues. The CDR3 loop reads CASSPENLRHEQYF. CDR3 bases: TGCGCCAGCAGCCCCGAGAACTTAAGGCACGAGCAGTACTTC.

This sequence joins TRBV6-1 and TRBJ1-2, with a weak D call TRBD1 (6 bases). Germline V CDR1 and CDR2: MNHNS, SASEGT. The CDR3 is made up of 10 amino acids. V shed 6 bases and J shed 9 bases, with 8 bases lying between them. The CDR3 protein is CASRGARYTF. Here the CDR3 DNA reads TGTGCCAGCAGGGGGGCCCGCTACACCTTC.

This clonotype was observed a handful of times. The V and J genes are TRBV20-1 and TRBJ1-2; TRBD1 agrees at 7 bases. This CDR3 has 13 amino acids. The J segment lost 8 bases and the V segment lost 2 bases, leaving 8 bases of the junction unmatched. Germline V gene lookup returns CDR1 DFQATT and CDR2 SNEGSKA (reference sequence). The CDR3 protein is CSARKTTGSGYTF. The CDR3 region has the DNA TGCAGTGCTAGAAAGACGACAGGGAGCGGCTACACCTTC.